The 14 T cell receptor beta chains listed next were all sequenced from one sample in a study of cytomegalovirus exposure and HLA in healthy donors. PCR used 60 Vbeta primers and 13 Jbeta primers. Some clones are missing from TCRdb's copy, which holds only in-frame ones; the method was immunoSEQ multiplex PCR. Seen here are about 98,000 clones, roughly 70% observed once, and the top ten hold 2% to 3%. The sample consisted of PBMCs. The source of these receptors is a man aged 50 to 60 in good health and CMV-seronegative.

The J gene is TRBJ2-5, the V gene TRBV18; 9 bases map to TRBD2. The last part of the DNA fits TRBJ2-7 better; the J call may be wrong. Looked up from germline, CDR1 is KGHSH and CDR2 is LQKENI. The CDR3 is 16 residues long. The CDR3 is CASSPLLAGSSYEQYF. For the CDR3, the DNA is TGTGCCAGCTCACCACTCCTAGCGGGGAGCTCCTACGAGCAGTACTTC.

The chain recombines TRBV11-2 with TRBJ2-5; 7 nucleotides line up with TRBD1. The J call may not be correct, given that the DNA end is closer to TRBJ2-7. CDR3 length: 13 residues. Germline V CDR1 and CDR2: SGHAT, FQNNGV. The CDR3 is CASSSGQPYEQYF. In DNA, the CDR3 is TGTGCCAGCAGCTCGGGACAGCCCTACGAGCAGTACTTC.

There are a few counts of this clone. This chain connects TRBV2 to TRBJ1-4; D may be TRBD1 (5 bases). CDR3 length: 12 amino acids. Trimming removed 3 bases from V and 11 bases from J, with 10 bases in between. Germline V gene sequence: CDR1 SNHLY, CDR2 FYNNEI. DNA for the CDR3: TGTGCCAGCAGTGACCAGGGTGGGAAACTGTTTTTT. Its protein product is CASSDQGGKLFF.

This clone is a singleton in its sample. This chain uses TRBV2 with TRBJ2-7, with 8 bases matching TRBD1. V lost 8 bases and J lost 3; bases outside the gene matches: 3. The CDR3 loop spans 12 amino acids. Germline CDR1 SNHLY, CDR2 FYNNEI. CDR3 in amino acids: CASEGQVYEQYF. Written as DNA, the CDR3 is TGTGCCAGCGAGGGACAGGTCTACGAGCAGTACTTC.

This clone was detected only a few times. The chain joins TRBV27 to TRBJ2-3, with 13 bases identical to TRBD2. The germline V gene has CDR1 MNHEY and CDR2 SMNVEV (reference sequence). CDR3 length: 16 amino acids. V trimming: 10 bases; J trimming: 5 bases; junction bases outside the gene matches: 12. Written as DNA, the CDR3 is TGTGCCACTCAACAACTAGCGGGGGGGCGGGGAGATACGCAGTATTTT. The encoded protein is CATQQLAGGRGDTQYF.

This chain connects TRBV27 to TRBJ2-5; 10 bases are a match to TRBD2. The CDR3 is made up of 17 amino acids. Germline lookup yields CDR1 MNHEY and CDR2 SMNVEV (reference sequence). With V trimmed by 0 bases and J by 4 bases, 8 bases remained unmatched. The CDR3 loop is CASSLSLGSGRLETQYF. In DNA form, the CDR3 reads TGTGCCAGCAGTTTATCCCTCGGTAGCGGGAGGCTAGAGACCCAGTACTTC.

V gene TRBV11-2 combines with J gene TRBJ2-3; tentatively, D is TRBD2 (6 bases). V was shortened by 5 bases and J by 4 bases, with 10 bases between the two germline ends. The germline V gene has CDR1 SGHAT and CDR2 FQNNGV. The CDR3 runs 13 residues. Here the CDR3 DNA reads TGTGCCAGCAGCCGCGGAGGGGCAGATACGCAGTATTTT. It yields the protein CASSRGGADTQYF.

The chain employs TRBV7-9 and TRBJ2-1, with D maybe TRBD2 (6 bases). With 1 base removed from V and 6 bases from J, the gap between germline ends came to 13 bases. From germline, CDR1 is SEHNR and CDR2 FQNEAQ (reference sequence). CDR3 length: 15 amino acids. The DNA of the CDR3 is TGTGCCAGCAGCTTAGTGAAGGGGAGGTTCAATGAGCAGTTCTTC. This translates into CASSLVKGRFNEQFF.

The gene calls are TRBV27 and TRBJ2-5; 10 positions match TRBD1. From germline, CDR1 is MNHEY and CDR2 SMNVEV (reference sequence). The CDR3 totals 15 residues. V dropped 0 bases and J dropped 5; count of bases not matched to a gene: 3. The CDR3 sequence: CASSLSMDRGETQYF. Written as DNA, the CDR3 is TGTGCCAGCAGTTTATCGATGGACAGGGGGGAGACCCAGTACTTC.

The rearrangement uses TRBV2 and TRBJ2-5; 7 nucleotides align to TRBD1. The ends lost 2 bases at V and 7 bases at J; junction bases unmatched: 4. The CDR3 loop spans 13 amino acids. Germline values: CDR1 SNHLY, CDR2 FYNNEI. The CDR3 DNA reads as TGTGCCAGCAGTGAAAGGGGGCCTTGGACCCAGTACTTC. It yields the protein CASSERGPWTQYF.

This clone was counted between two and nine times. The rearrangement joins TRBV7-5 to TRBJ2-4; the table's TRBD1 call for D was not verified on the DNA. TRBV7-5 is designated a pseudogene. This CDR3 region has 14 residues. The CDR3 region has the DNA TGTGCCAGAAGGTACAGGGATGGCAAAAACATTCAGTACTTC. Translated, it gives CARRYRDGKNIQYF.

This chain links TRBV6-1 with TRBJ1-1; D call uncertain. The length of the CDR3 is 16 residues. Trimming removed 4 bases at V and 4 bases at J, with 19 bases between. CDR1 and CDR2 (germline): MNHNS, SASEGT. The CDR3 coding sequence is TGTGCCAGCAGTGTCGGCCCAGACCCGGCGGCCACTGAAGCTTTCTTT. Amino acid sequence: CASSVGPDPAATEAFF.

V gene TRBV5-4 combines with J gene TRBJ2-4; tentative D call: TRBD1 (5 bases). CDR3 size: 18 residues. From germline, CDR1 is SGHNT and CDR2 YYREEE (reference sequence). V was cut by 3 bases and J by 1 base, with 20 bases left in between. The CDR3 loop reads CASSWGPSEMVAKNIQYF. CDR3 coding DNA: TGTGCCAGCAGCTGGGGCCCTTCCGAAATGGTGGCCAAAAACATTCAGTACTTC.

The chain recombines TRBV15 with TRBJ1-4, with a tentative D call TRBD1 (5 bases). CDR1 LNHNV and CDR2 YYDKDF come from the germline V gene (reference sequence). The length of the CDR3 is 15 residues. V lost 1 base and J 14 bases, leaving 20 bases between the germline ends. This CDR3 reads CATSRGTKPPEFLFF. The CDR3 nucleotides read TGTGCCACCAGCAGAGGGACAAAGCCCCCGGAATTTCTGTTTTTT.